This T cell receptor (beta chain) came from a study of OX40 agonist ivuxolimab in advanced cancers. The table came from immunoSEQ multiplex PCR; TCRdb's copy has only in-frame clones and leaves some out. Altogether 29,000 or so clones are present, 80% to 95% being singletons, with the ten largest covering around 8.9%. With V trimmed by 1 base and J by 0 bases, 8 bases remained unmatched. Per germline, CDR1 MNHNS and CDR2 SASEGT. The CDR3 has 19 amino acids. The sequences come from CD4+ or CD8+ T cells sorted from blood, collected in a trial of the OX40 agonist ivuxolimab. The chain combines TRBV6-1 with TRBJ1-6; 8 nucleotides align to TRBD1. This TCR was sampled from an adult with an advanced solid tumor such as melanoma, head and neck, liver or kidney cancer. The CDR3 is CASSEVTGAIISYNSPLHF. The CDR3 region has the DNA TGTGCCAGCAGTGAAGTGACAGGGGCCATCATCTCCTATAATTCACCCCTCCACTTT.